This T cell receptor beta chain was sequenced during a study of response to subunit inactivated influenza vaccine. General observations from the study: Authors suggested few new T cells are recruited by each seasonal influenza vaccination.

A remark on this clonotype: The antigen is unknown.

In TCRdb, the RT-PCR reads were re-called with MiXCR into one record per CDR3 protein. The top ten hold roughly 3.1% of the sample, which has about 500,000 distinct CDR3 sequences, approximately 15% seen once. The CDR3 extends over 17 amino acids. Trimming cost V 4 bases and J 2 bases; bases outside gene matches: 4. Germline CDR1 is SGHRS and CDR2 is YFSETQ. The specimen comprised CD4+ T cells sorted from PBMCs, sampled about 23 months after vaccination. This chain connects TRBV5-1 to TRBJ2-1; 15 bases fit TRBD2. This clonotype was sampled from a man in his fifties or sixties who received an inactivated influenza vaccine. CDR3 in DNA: TGCGCCAGCAGCGGGGGACTAGCGGGGGGCCCCTACAATGAGCAGTTCTTC. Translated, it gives CASSGGLAGGPYNEQFF.